The clone carrying this T cell receptor beta chain was counted once. The sample belongs to a study of blood T cell repertoires in COVID-19. The overall study: The United States, Italy and Spain were the sources of the acute and convalescent COVID-19 samples. In each case, the material was cDNA or gDNA derived from T cells, B-cell-depleted T cells, or PBMCs.

The germline V gene has CDR1 SGHNT and CDR2 YYREEE (reference sequence). The V segment lost 4 bases and the J segment 6 bases; nucleotides outside the gene matches: 8. The length of the CDR3 is 14 residues. In the original workflow: Amplification of reference gene primers provided the estimated nucleated cell counts. Sequenced by immunoSEQ multiplex PCR; TCRdb stores in-frame clones only, minus some. The V and J calls and clone size are taken from that table; D and trimming were inferred from the DNA. The data contain about 260,000 clones, 80% to 90% of them singletons. The chain links TRBV5-4 to TRBJ2-3, with 7 nucleotides matching TRBD2. Material for sequencing was peripheral blood. The clonotype comes from a woman aged 35 to 49 who had recovered from COVID-19. In DNA form, the CDR3 reads TGTGCCAGCAGCACAACTAGCGCATCTGATACGCAGTATTTT. This sequence encodes CASSTTSASDTQYF.